The source of this T cell receptor beta chain is a study of T cell repertoires in cytomegalovirus infection. Study at large: In public TCR beta signatures, there were indications of both CMV infection and matching HLA type.

One entry per CDR3 protein results from TCRdb running MiXCR on the reads. This sample has approximately 500,000 distinct CDR3 sequences, with about 25% found just once. CDR1 is MNHEY and CDR2 is SMNVEV in the germline V gene (reference sequence). The CDR3 runs 15 residues. V shed 1 base and J shed 8 bases, with 12 bases lying between them. This clonotype was seen only a few times. V is TRBV27 and J is TRBJ1-6; D call uncertain. The receptor was isolated from a human donor in good health (CMV status not recorded). Some clones in this sample may be carry-over from other donors' samples. The sequencing sample was made of PBMCs. In DNA form, the CDR3 reads TGTGCCAGCAGTTTATTGAGGGTGATGGATTCACCCCTCCACTTT. This sequence encodes CASSLLRVMDSPLHF.